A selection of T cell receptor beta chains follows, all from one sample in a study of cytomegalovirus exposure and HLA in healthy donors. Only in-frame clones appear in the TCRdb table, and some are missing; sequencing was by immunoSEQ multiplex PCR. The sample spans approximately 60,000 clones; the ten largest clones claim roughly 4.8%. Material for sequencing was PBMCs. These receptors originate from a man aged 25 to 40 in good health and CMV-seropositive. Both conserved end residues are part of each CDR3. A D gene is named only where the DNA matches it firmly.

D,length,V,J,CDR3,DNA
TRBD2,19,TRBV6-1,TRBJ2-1,CASSEAQGLAGVSDNEQFF,TGTGCCAGCAGTGAAGCGCAAGGACTAGCGGGAGTATCCGACAATGAGCAGTTCTTC
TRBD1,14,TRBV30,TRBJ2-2,CAWSTGGNTGELFF,TGTGCCTGGAGTACAGGGGGGAACACCGGGGAGCTGTTTTTT
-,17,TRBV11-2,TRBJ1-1,CASSLVGTIYMNTEAFF,TGTGCCAGCAGCTTAGTTGGGACAATATACATGAACACTGAAGCTTTCTTT
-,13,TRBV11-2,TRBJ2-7,CASSSEAGYEQYF,TGTGCCAGCAGCTCTGAGGCGGGCTACGAGCAGTACTTC
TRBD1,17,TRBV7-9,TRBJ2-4,CASSLAGTGVAKNIQYF,TGTGCCAGCAGCTTAGCGGGGACAGGAGTGGCCAAAAACATTCAGTACTTC
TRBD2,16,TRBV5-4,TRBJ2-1,CASSSGTSGQYNEQFF,TGTGCCAGCAGCTCCGGGACTAGCGGGCAATACAATGAGCAGTTCTTC
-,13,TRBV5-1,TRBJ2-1,CASSRDLNNEQFF,TGCGCCAGCAGCCGGGACTTAAACAATGAGCAGTTCTTC
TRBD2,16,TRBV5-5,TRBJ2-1,CASSSPLSGSSDEQFF,TGTGCCAGCAGCTCCCCCCTTAGCGGGAGTAGTGATGAGCAGTTCTTC
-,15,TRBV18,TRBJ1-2,CASSPPQVEVYGYTF,TGTGCCAGCTCACCACCGCAGGTGGAGGTCTATGGCTACACCTTC
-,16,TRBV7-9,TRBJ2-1,CASSLEGVSSDNEQFF,TGTGCCAGCAGCCTTGAGGGAGTTTCCTCCGACAATGAGCAGTTCTTC
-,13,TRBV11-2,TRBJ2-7,CASSLEQGYEQYF,TGTGCCAGCAGCTTAGAACAGGGCTACGAGCAGTACTTC
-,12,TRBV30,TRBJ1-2,CAWSGRTEGYTF,TGTGCCTGGAGTGGCAGGACAGAGGGCTACACCTTC
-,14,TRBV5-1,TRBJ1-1,CASSFSILNTEAFF,TGCGCCAGCAGCTTTAGCATTTTGAACACTGAAGCTTTCTTT
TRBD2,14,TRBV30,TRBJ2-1,CAWNGRDPYNEQFF,TGTGCCTGGAACGGGAGGGATCCCTACAATGAGCAGTTCTTC
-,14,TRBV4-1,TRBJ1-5,CASSQATGGQPQHF,TGCGCCAGCAGCCAAGCGACAGGTGGCCAGCCCCAGCATTTT
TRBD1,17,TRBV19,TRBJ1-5,CASSTQIRDRGNQPQHF,TGTGCCAGTAGTACGCAAATCCGGGACAGGGGGAATCAGCCCCAGCATTTT
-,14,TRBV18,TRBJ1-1,CASSPQGLSTEAFF,TGTGCCAGCTCACCTCAGGGACTTTCCACTGAAGCTTTCTTT
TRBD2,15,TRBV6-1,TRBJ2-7,CASRTSGRAAYEQYF,TGTGCCAGCAGGACTAGCGGGAGGGCCGCGTACGAGCAGTACTTC
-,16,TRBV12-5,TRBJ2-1,CASGPTTTPRVNEQFF,TGTGCTAGTGGTCCGACGACCACACCCAGGGTGAATGAGCAGTTCTTC
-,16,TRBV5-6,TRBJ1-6,CASSFTVTGYNSPLHF,TGTGCCAGCAGCTTCACAGTAACCGGTTATAATTCACCCCTCCACTTT
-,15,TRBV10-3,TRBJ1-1,CAISESVRQNTEAFF,TGTGCCATCAGTGAGTCTGTCAGGCAGAACACTGAAGCTTTCTTT
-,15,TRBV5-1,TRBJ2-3,CASSAGQLNTDTQYF,TGCGCCAGCAGCGCAGGACAGCTTAACACAGATACGCAGTATTTT
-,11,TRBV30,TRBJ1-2,CAWSERYGYTF,TGTGCCTGGAGTGAGAGATATGGCTACACCTTC
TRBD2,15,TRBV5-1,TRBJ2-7,CASRWTSGPAYEQYF,TGCGCCAGCAGGTGGACTAGCGGGCCCGCCTACGAGCAGTACTTC
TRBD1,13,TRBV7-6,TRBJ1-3,CASSLGQGNTIYF,TGTGCCAGCAGCTTAGGACAGGGGAACACCATATATTTT
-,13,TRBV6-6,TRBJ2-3,CASSSRGTDTQYF,TGTGCCAGCAGTTCCAGGGGTACAGATACGCAGTATTTT
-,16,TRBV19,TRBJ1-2,CASSKLRGMWDYGYTF,TGTGCCAGTAGTAAGTTACGCGGAATGTGGGACTATGGCTACACCTTC
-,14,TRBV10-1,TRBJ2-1,CASSESRADNEQFF,TGCGCCAGCAGTGAGTCGAGGGCCGACAATGAGCAGTTCTTC
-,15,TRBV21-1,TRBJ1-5,CASSNSGQGNQPQHF,TGTGCCAGCAGCAACAGCGGCCAAGGCAATCAGCCCCAGCATTTT
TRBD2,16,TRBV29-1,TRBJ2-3,CSVEDGTSGITDTQYF,TGCAGCGTTGAAGATGGGACTAGCGGGATCACAGATACGCAGTATTTT
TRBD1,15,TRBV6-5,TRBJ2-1,CASSYADRGYNEQFF,TGTGCCAGCAGTTACGCTGACAGGGGGTATAATGAGCAGTTCTTC
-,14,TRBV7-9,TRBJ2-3,CASSLAFSKDTQYF,TGTGCCAGCAGCTTAGCGTTTAGCAAGGATACGCAGTATTTT
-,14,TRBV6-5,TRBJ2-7,CASSYSRTSYEQYF,TGTGCCAGCAGTTACTCAAGGACAAGTTACGAGCAGTACTTC
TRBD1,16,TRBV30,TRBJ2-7,CAWSTGWTGVVHEQYF,TGTGCCTGGAGTACCGGTTGGACAGGGGTTGTCCACGAGCAGTACTTC
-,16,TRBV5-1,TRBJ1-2,CASSLGLEQVLYGYTF,TGCGCCAGCAGCTTGGGCTTGGAACAGGTGCTCTATGGCTACACCTTC
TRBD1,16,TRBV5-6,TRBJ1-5,CASSVLGQSSNQPQHF,TGTGCCAGCAGCGTCCTGGGACAGAGTAGCAATCAGCCCCAGCATTTT
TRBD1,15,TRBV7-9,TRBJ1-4,CASSSPGQGREKLFF,TGTGCCAGCAGCTCGCCGGGACAGGGGAGGGAAAAACTGTTTTTT